Reported below is one T cell receptor (beta chain). The PCR was carried out with 60 Vbeta primers and 13 Jbeta primers. Measured with immunoSEQ multiplex PCR; TCRdb has only the in-frame clones, and not every one. The sample has some 120,000 clones, about 11% seen once. These data come from a study of cytomegalovirus exposure and HLA in healthy donors. The V gene end was trimmed by 5 bases and the J gene end by 6 bases; junction bases not matched to a gene: 7. Germline CDR1 and CDR2: SEHNR and FQNEAQ (reference sequence). The CDR3 has 14 residues. The specimen was PBMCs. The chain couples TRBV7-9 to TRBJ2-1; TRBD1 agrees at 7 bases. This sequence was found in a young woman in good health and CMV-seropositive. The CDR3 nucleotides read TGTGCCAGCAGCGCGAGACAGGGTCTCAATGAGCAGTTCTTC. Translation gives CASSARQGLNEQFF. The full variable domain, its missing parts supplied by reference TRBV7-9 and TRBJ2-1, is DTGVSQNPRHKITKRGQNVTFRCDPISEHNRLYWYRQTLGQGPEFLTYFQNEAQLEKSRLLSDRFSAERPKGSFSTLEIQRTEQGDSAMYLCASSARQGLNEQFFGPGTRLTVL.